Listed below are T cell receptor beta chains from one sample, sequenced in a study of human T cells and chemical hapten exposure. MiXCR was run by TCRdb on the RACE reads, yielding one entry per CDR3 protein. The sample shows under 130,000 distinct CDR3 sequences, roughly 11% of them seen only once. The source was whole blood, collected in connection with sensitization to the hapten diphenylcyclopropenone (DPC). The receptors were sampled from a woman aged 40 to 50 with alopecia areata. Some clones in this sample may be carry-over from other donors' samples. Each CDR3 is given with its conserved first and last residue. D genes are given only for firm matches. Clone size, where shown, is once, few, many, or a class for clones that have expanded.

J | size | D | V | CDR3 | DNA
TRBJ2-7 | few | - | TRBV6-6 | CASSYQRDSEQYF | TGTGCCAGCAGTTACCAACGGGACTCCGAGCAGTACTTC
TRBJ1-5 | - | - | TRBV7-9 | CASTTGGINQPQHF | TGTGCCAGCACCACGGGGGGGATCAATCAGCCCCAGCATTTT
TRBJ2-2 | few | - | TRBV4-3 | CASSQRLMNTGELFF | TGCGCCAGCAGCCAAAGACTGATGAACACCGGGGAGCTGTTTTTT
TRBJ1-1 | few | - | TRBV7-2 | CASSPQGAVTEAFF | TGTGCCAGCAGCCCGCAGGGCGCGGTCACTGAAGCTTTCTTT
TRBJ1-1 | - | - | TRBV12-3/TRBV12-4 | CASSEWGTGTEAFF | TGTGCCAGCAGTGAGTGGGGGACGGGGACTGAAGCTTTCTTT
TRBJ2-5 | many | - | TRBV7-3 | CASSLRREETQYF | TGTGCCAGCAGCTTACGACGGGAAGAGACCCAGTACTTC
TRBJ2-7 | - | TRBD1 | TRBV5-1 | CASSPGQAVDWEQYF | TGCGCCAGCAGCCCCGGACAGGCTGTGGATTGGGAGCAGTACTTC
TRBJ1-5 | many | - | TRBV6-2/TRBV6-3 | CASSYSGGADQPQHF | TGTGCCAGCAGTTACTCGGGGGGGGCGGATCAGCCCCAGCATTTT
TRBJ2-1 | - | TRBD1 | TRBV20-1 | CSAATTGSSYNEQFF | TGCAGTGCGGCGACGACAGGGAGCTCCTACAATGAGCAGTTCTTC
TRBJ1-5 | many | - | TRBV6-2/TRBV6-3 | CASSYVLGNQPQHF | TGTGCCAGCAGTTACGTATTAGGGAATCAGCCCCAGCATTTT
TRBJ1-1 | few | - | TRBV15 | CATSRERMNTEAFF | TGTGCCACCAGCAGGGAACGGATGAACACTGAAGCTTTCTTT
TRBJ1-5 | - | - | TRBV7-9 | CASSLGAIGNQPQHF | TGTGCCAGCAGCTTAGGGGCCATCGGGAATCAGCCCCAGCATTTT
TRBJ1-3 | - | - | TRBV7-2 | CASSLARAGEYGNTIYF | TGTGCCAGCAGCTTAGCGCGGGCAGGGGAGTACGGAAACACCATATATTTT
TRBJ2-1 | - | - | TRBV28 | CASSFWLASYNEQFF | TGTGCCAGCAGTTTCTGGCTAGCGTCCTACAATGAGCAGTTCTTC
TRBJ2-1 | many | TRBD1 | TRBV7-9 | CASSQGLSGTAEQFF | TGTGCCAGCAGCCAGGGTCTTTCCGGGACAGCGGAGCAGTTCTTC
TRBJ1-1 | few | - | TRBV29-1 | CSVKAPRGRRPRAAEAFF | TGCAGCGTAAAAGCGCCCAGGGGAAGAAGACCCCGGGCCGCTGAAGCTTTCTTT
TRBJ1-2 | - | TRBD1 | TRBV6-5 | CASSYRDRAFYGYTF | TGTGCCAGCAGTTACCGGGACAGGGCTTTCTATGGCTACACCTTC
TRBJ2-1 | - | TRBD2 | TRBV6-2/TRBV6-3 | CASSRSGNYEQFF | TGTGCCAGCAGTCGTAGCGGGAACTATGAGCAGTTCTTC
TRBJ1-5 | many | - | TRBV7-8 | CASSHRGGEPHNQPQHF | TGTGCCAGCAGCCACCGGGGGGGGGAGCCCCACAATCAGCCCCAGCATTTT
TRBJ1-1 | many | TRBD1 | TRBV5-1 | CASSTPDRVGTEAFF | TGCGCCAGCAGCACACCGGACAGGGTGGGGACTGAAGCTTTCTTT
TRBJ2-1 | few | TRBD1 | TRBV6-2/TRBV6-3 | CASSYLGQSSYNEQFF | TGTGCCAGCAGTTACTTGGGACAGTCCTCCTACAATGAGCAGTTCTTC
TRBJ1-2 | many | TRBD1 | TRBV29-1 | CSVDGITTGGGYGYTF | TGCAGCGTTGACGGGATCACGACAGGGGGCGGCTATGGCTACACCTTC
TRBJ1-5 | many | TRBD1 | TRBV6-2/TRBV6-3 | CASRTGSGQPQHF | TGTGCCAGCAGGACAGGGTCAGGACAGCCCCAGCATTTT
TRBJ1-2 | - | - | TRBV19 | CASTPWPQSYGYTF | TGTGCCAGTACTCCCTGGCCCCAGTCATATGGCTACACCTTC
TRBJ2-1 | many | - | TRBV6-4 | CASSDAGRGINEQFF | TGTGCCAGCAGTGACGCCGGACGCGGAATCAATGAGCAGTTCTTC
TRBJ1-2 | many | - | TRBV19 | CASRPDGQNGYTF | TGTGCCAGTAGGCCGGATGGACAGAATGGCTACACCTTC
TRBJ2-7 | many | - | TRBV6-2/TRBV6-3 | CASSYTGTPYEQYF | TGTGCCAGCAGTTATACAGGGACTCCCTACGAGCAGTACTTC
TRBJ1-5 | many | - | TRBV6-6 | CASSYPAGFVDQPQHF | TGTGCCAGCAGTTACCCCGCAGGGTTCGTAGATCAGCCCCAGCATTTT
TRBJ1-5 | many | - | TRBV6-1 | CASSHGRPNQPQHF | TGTGCCAGCAGCCACGGACGGCCAAATCAGCCCCAGCATTTT
TRBJ1-5 | - | - | TRBV6-2/TRBV6-3 | CASTEGEIFNQPQHF | TGTGCCAGCACCGAAGGGGAGATCTTCAATCAGCCCCAGCATTTT
TRBJ2-7 | - | - | TRBV13 | CASSSNVRGRQYF | TGTGCCAGCAGCTCCAATGTTCGGGGGCGGCAGTACTTC
TRBJ1-4 | many | - | TRBV9 | CASSVGVSQDQKLFF | TGTGCCAGCAGCGTAGGAGTCTCCCAGGATCAAAAACTGTTTTTT
TRBJ1-4 | few | - | TRBV29-1 | CSVRDGLELFF | TGCAGCGTTAGGGACGGCTTAGAACTGTTTTTT
TRBJ2-5 | - | - | TRBV10-3 | CAISESAGAQYF | TGTGCCATCAGTGAGTCTGCCGGGGCCCAGTACTTC
TRBJ1-5 | - | TRBD1 | TRBV6-5 | CASSRTGIDNQPQHF | TGTGCCAGCAGTAGGACAGGGATAGACAATCAGCCCCAGCATTTT
TRBJ2-1 | many | TRBD2 | TRBV4-3 | CASSQEPGTRPYNEQFF | TGCGCCAGCAGCCAAGAACCCGGGACTAGGCCATACAATGAGCAGTTCTTC
TRBJ1-1 | many | - | TRBV7-3 | CASSPGSLGYTEAFF | TGTGCCAGCAGCCCCGGCTCCCTCGGTTACACTGAAGCTTTCTTT
TRBJ1-1 | few | - | TRBV7-3 | CASSLKGQGGTEAFF | TGTGCCAGCAGCCTTAAAGGCCAGGGTGGCACTGAAGCTTTCTTT
TRBJ1-2 | few | - | TRBV29-1 | CSVKWGDYGYTF | TGCAGCGTTAAATGGGGGGACTATGGCTACACCTTC
TRBJ1-2 | - | - | TRBV29-1 | CSAEIGQYVGYTF | TGCAGCGCTGAAATCGGACAGTATGTTGGCTACACCTTC
TRBJ1-1 | - | - | TRBV7-3 | CASSLPGTDRWTEAFF | TGTGCCAGCAGTTTGCCCGGGACTGACCGTTGGACTGAAGCTTTCTTT
TRBJ1-1 | - | - | TRBV7-9 | CASSLGRMNTEAFF | TGTGCCAGCAGCCTGGGGCGGATGAACACTGAAGCTTTCTTT
TRBJ2-3 | - | - | TRBV12-3/TRBV12-4 | CASSLDRTQYF | TGTGCCAGCAGTTTAGATCGGACGCAGTATTTT